This passage covers 25 T cell receptor beta chains from one sample sequenced in a study of blood T cell repertoires in COVID-19. Repertoires were generated with immunoSEQ multiplex PCR, while TCRdb's copy carries only in-frame clones and drops some. Found here are 250,000 to 300,000 clones, just over 85% of them singletons; the top ten hold under 3.5%. The sequenced sample was peripheral blood. These receptors were collected from a woman aged 25 to 39 with active or convalescent COVID-19.

A single count supports this clone. J is TRBJ2-5 and V is TRBV3-1 (or the pseudogene TRBV3-2); the D gene is possibly TRBD1 (6 bases). With 2 bases removed from V and 6 bases from J, the gap between germline ends came to 13 bases. The CDR3 is 14 residues long. From germline, CDR1 is LGHDT and CDR2 YNNKEL (reference sequence). The CDR3 protein is CASSQRGLQKTQYF. CDR3 DNA: TGTGCCAGCAGCCAAAGGGGGTTACAAAAGACCCAGTACTTC.

The gene calls are TRBV7-7 and TRBJ1-1, with TRBD1 as a possible D gene (6 bases). The CDR3 runs to 13 residues. Germline CDR1 is SSHAT and CDR2 is FNYEAQ (reference sequence). Written as DNA, the CDR3 is TGTGCTAGCGTGACAGGTCGGGAAACTGAAGCTTTCTTT. This gives the protein CASVTGRETEAFF.

About this clone: The junction departs from germline at one end; a sequencing error may be responsible. The rearrangement joins TRBV6-1 to TRBJ1-2; 8 bases align to TRBD1. There are 12 residues in the CDR3. Per the germline V gene, CDR1 is MNHNS and CDR2 is SASEGT. The CDR3 region has the DNA TGTGCCAGCAGTGAAATCCTTCGGGACAGGCCCTTC. Protein product: CASSEILRDRPF.

V usage is TRBV28 and J usage is TRBJ1-6; possible D gene TRBD1, 6 bases. Germline lookup yields CDR1 MDHEN and CDR2 SYDVKM. The CDR3 totals 15 residues. V was trimmed by 4 bases and J by 4 bases, leaving 11 bases between them. The CDR3 protein is CASSSWTAYNSPLHF. As DNA, the CDR3 is TGTGCCAGCAGTTCCTGGACAGCGTATAATTCACCCCTCCACTTT.

This clone was seen only a few times. The chain has TRBV5-1 and TRBJ1-1; TRBD1 agrees at 7 bases. CDR1 and CDR2 (germline): SGHRS, YFSETQ. The CDR3 totals 14 residues. The V segment lost 6 bases and the J segment 3 bases; nucleotides outside the gene matches: 8. The CDR3 spells CASTQDRWDTEAFF. CDR3 in DNA: TGCGCCAGCACCCAGGACAGGTGGGACACTGAAGCTTTCTTT.

As to this clone: The sample contains more than one DNA sequence encoding this CDR3. The chain uses TRBV18 and TRBJ2-7; 12 nucleotides align to TRBD1. Germline V gives CDR1 KGHSH, CDR2 LQKENI. The V gene end was trimmed by 3 bases and the J gene end by 4 bases; junction bases not matched to a gene: 4. The CDR3 length is 15 residues. This CDR3 is CASSPQGQGAYEQYF. Here the CDR3 DNA reads TGTGCCAGCTCACCCCAGGGACAGGGGGCTTACGAGCAGTACTTC.

With respect to this clone: A read error may account for a junction end that differs from germline. This rearrangement joins TRBV7-7 to TRBJ2-1; TRBD2 agrees at 10 bases. CDR3 size: 15 residues. The germline gives CDR1 SSHAT, CDR2 FNYEAQ (reference sequence). In nucleotides, the CDR3 is TGTGCTAGCAGCATCAGCGGGGGGGCCGGCAATGAGCAGTTCTTC. Its protein product is CASSISGGAGNEQFF.

The chain joins TRBV5-1 to TRBJ1-3, with D possibly being TRBD1 (5 bases). Germline V CDR1 and CDR2: SGHRS, YFSETQ. The CDR3 sequence is 18 residues long. V shed 2 bases and J shed 1 base, with 19 bases lying between them. The CDR3 reads CASSLGAPIRASGNTIYF. As DNA, the CDR3 is TGCGCCAGCAGCTTAGGTGCCCCAATCAGGGCATCTGGAAACACCATATATTTT.

This rearrangement joins TRBV29-1 to TRBJ2-1; 7 nucleotides align to TRBD2. The CDR3 length is 14 residues. With 6 bases clipped from V and 0 bases from J, the junction kept 5 bases outside the gene matches. The V gene's germline CDR1 is SQVTM and CDR2 ANQGSEA. CDR3 bases: TGCAGCGTAGCGCGGGGGAGCTCCTACAATGAGCAGTTCTTC. Amino acid sequence: CSVARGSSYNEQFF.

The rearrangement uses TRBV12-3 or TRBV12-4 and TRBJ2-2, with D hard to call. Trimming took 6 bases from V and 0 from J, leaving 5 bases between them. The CDR3 has 13 residues. The DNA for the CDR3 is TGTGCCAGCAGACAAACGAACACCGGGGAGCTGTTTTTT. It is translated as CASRQTNTGELFF.

This clone occurred once. V and J are TRBV5-1 and TRBJ1-1, with a possible D match to TRBD1 (5 bases). Germline CDR1 is SGHRS and CDR2 is YFSETQ. V was shortened by 2 bases and J by 4 bases, with 9 bases between the two germline ends. This CDR3 comprises 13 residues. The chain's CDR3 is CASSFAGVTEAFF. The CDR3, as DNA: TGCGCCAGCAGCTTTGCGGGGGTCACTGAAGCTTTCTTT.

The rearrangement links TRBV15 to TRBJ2-3; 7 bases match TRBD1. This CDR3 is built from 15 residues. V trimming: 11 bases; J trimming: 2 bases; junction bases outside the gene matches: 13. Germline CDR1 LNHNV, CDR2 YYDKDF (reference sequence). CDR3 sequence (DNA): TGTGCCTCGGTCTTGGGGACAGCCTACACAGATACGCAGTATTTT. Translated, it gives CASVLGTAYTDTQYF.

This clone occurred once. This chain uses TRBV5-1 with TRBJ1-4; no firm D call. The CDR3 has 15 amino acids. From germline, CDR1 is SGHRS and CDR2 YFSETQ. Trimming took 0 bases from V and 4 from J, leaving 10 bases between them. The CDR3 spells CASSLVSGVNEKLFF. The DNA of the CDR3 is TGCGCCAGCAGCTTGGTGTCGGGAGTTAATGAAAAACTGTTTTTT.

V usage is TRBV12-5 and J usage is TRBJ1-2, with TRBD1 identical over 8 bases. Germline loops: CDR1 LGHNT, CDR2 FRNRAP. With V trimmed by 1 base and J by 7 bases, 5 bases remained unmatched. The CDR3 has 14 amino acids. CDR3: CASGLGTGMGGYTF. The CDR3 DNA reads as TGTGCTAGTGGTTTGGGGACAGGGATGGGTGGCTACACCTTC.

The V and J genes are TRBV10-3 and TRBJ2-5, with 9 positions matching TRBD1. V lost 6 bases to trimming and J lost 3 bases; unmatched junction nucleotides: 11. Germline CDR1 and CDR2: ENHRY and SYGVKD. This CDR3 has 16 amino acids. The CDR3 loop reads CAISQRPGQGKETQYF. DNA for the CDR3: TGTGCCATCAGCCAGAGGCCGGGACAGGGAAAAGAGACCCAGTACTTC.

The chain uses TRBV10-3 and TRBJ1-2; 9 bases align to TRBD1. Trimming took 6 bases from V and 2 from J; bases not matched to a gene: 4. Germline V gene lookup returns CDR1 ENHRY and CDR2 SYGVKD. This CDR3 is 14 amino acids long. CDR3 nucleotide sequence: TGTGCCATCAGGGGGACAGGGCCAAACTATGGCTACACCTTC. This encodes CAIRGTGPNYGYTF.

This chain connects TRBV5-6 to TRBJ2-5, with TRBD2 matching over 8 bases. J was trimmed by 5 bases and V by 6 bases; bases with no gene match: 15. This CDR3 is built from 16 residues. CDR1 and CDR2 from the germline V gene are SGHDT and YYEEEE. The CDR3 nucleotides read TGTGCCAGCAACCTGCCGGGACTAGGGGGAGCGGAGACCCAGTACTTC. Translation gives CASNLPGLGGAETQYF.

The chain joins TRBV7-9 to TRBJ1-2; 9 bases agree with TRBD1. J gave up 4 bases and V 1 base, and 7 bases lay outside the gene matches. Looked up from germline, CDR1 is SEHNR and CDR2 is FQNEAQ (reference sequence). The CDR3 is 16 amino acids. CDR3 region: CASSLVGGQGGYGYTF. CDR3 DNA sequence: TGTGCCAGCAGCTTAGTAGGGGGACAGGGCGGCTATGGCTACACCTTC.

In nucleotides, the CDR3 is TGTGCCTGGAGTCCCAGGGGGCTAGGTAATTCACCCCTCCACTTT. This gives the protein CAWSPRGLGNSPLHF. This sequence joins TRBV30 and TRBJ1-6; 8 nucleotides match TRBD1. Germline V lookup: CDR1 GTSNPN, CDR2 SVGIG (reference sequence). The CDR3 is 15 amino acids. The J segment lost 6 bases and the V segment lost 2 bases, leaving 6 bases of the junction unmatched.

The chain recombines TRBV4-2 with TRBJ1-5; 10 positions agree with TRBD1. From germline, CDR1 is LGHNA and CDR2 YNFKEQ. This CDR3 spans 14 amino acids. V lost 4 bases to trimming and J lost 7 bases; unmatched junction nucleotides: 4. The CDR3 DNA reads as TGTGCCAGCAGCCCGGGGACAGGGGTCCAGCCCCAGCATTTT. It translates to CASSPGTGVQPQHF.

The rearrangement joins TRBV19 to TRBJ1-6, with D possibly being TRBD1 (5 bases). Germline CDR1 reads LNHDA; CDR2 reads SQIVND (reference sequence). The V end was cut by 1 base, the J end by 7 bases, with 11 bases between. The length of the CDR3 is 15 residues. The CDR3 protein is CASSIAPEGNSPLHF. In nucleotides, the CDR3 is TGTGCCAGTAGTATAGCGCCGGAGGGGAATTCACCCCTCCACTTT.

V gene TRBV9 combines with J gene TRBJ2-2; 9 positions match TRBD1. The CDR3 consists of 15 residues. Trimming at V came to 4 bases and at J to 6 bases, leaving 7 bases not matched to a gene. From germline, CDR1 is SGDLS and CDR2 YYNGEE. The CDR3 DNA sequence: TGTGCCAGCAGCCTCGGGACAGGGCGCGCCGGGGAGCTGTTTTTT. Its translation is CASSLGTGRAGELFF. The full variable domain, rest sourced from reference TRBV9 and TRBJ2-2, is DSGVTQTPKHLITATGQRVTLRCSPRSGDLSVYWYQQSLDQGLQFLIQYYNGEERAKGNILERFSAQQFPDLHSELNLSSLELGDSALYFCASSLGTGRAGELFFGEGSRLTVL.

The chain recombines TRBV6-5 with TRBJ1-4; D remains ambiguous. This CDR3 region has 15 residues. Trimming removed 6 bases at V and 0 bases at J, with 11 bases between. The germline V gene encodes CDR1 MNHEY and CDR2 SVGAGI. The CDR3 DNA reads as TGTGCCAGCAGACGCCTCAGTGCAACTAATGAAAAACTGTTTTTT. This encodes CASRRLSATNEKLFF.

This sequence joins TRBV7-2 and TRBJ2-7; D might be TRBD1 (5 bases). The CDR3 runs to 15 residues. CDR1 and CDR2 (germline): SGHTA, FQGNSA. V dropped 5 bases and J dropped 0 bases, with 14 bases sitting between them. This CDR3 reads CASSAWTSSSYEQYF. The CDR3 nucleotides are TGTGCCAGCAGCGCCTGGACATCCAGCTCCTACGAGCAGTACTTC.

J is TRBJ2-3 and V is TRBV18, with 9 bases matching TRBD2. Germline lookup yields CDR1 KGHSH and CDR2 LQKENI. This CDR3 spans 18 amino acids. V was clipped by 4 bases and J by 3 bases; unmatched bases: 14. CDR3 nucleotide sequence: TGTGCCAGCTCACGGGGCCTTCGTCGCGGGGGGGCGACAGATACGCAGTATTTT. This codes for CASSRGLRRGGATDTQYF.